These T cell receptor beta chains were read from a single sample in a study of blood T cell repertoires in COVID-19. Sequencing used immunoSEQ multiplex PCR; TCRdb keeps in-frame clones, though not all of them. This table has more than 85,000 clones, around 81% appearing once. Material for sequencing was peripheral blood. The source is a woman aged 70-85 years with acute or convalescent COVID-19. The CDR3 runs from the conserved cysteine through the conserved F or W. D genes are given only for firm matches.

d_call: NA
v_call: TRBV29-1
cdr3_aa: CSVEDLEGSQNTEAFF

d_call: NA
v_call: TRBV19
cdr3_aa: CASSITGGDTEAFF

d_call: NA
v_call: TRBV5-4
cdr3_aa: CASTGEYEQYF

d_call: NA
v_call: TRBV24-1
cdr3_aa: CATSEGAFYGYTF

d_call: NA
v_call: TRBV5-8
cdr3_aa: CATRRILYNEQFF

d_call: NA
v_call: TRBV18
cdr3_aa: CASSPSLEGGYTF

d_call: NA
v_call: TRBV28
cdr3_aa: CASSSPGNTEAFF

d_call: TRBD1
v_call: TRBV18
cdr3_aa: CASSRQGEETQYF

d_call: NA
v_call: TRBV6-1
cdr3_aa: CASSDYDNEQFF

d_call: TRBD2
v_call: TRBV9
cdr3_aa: CASSVASSGGYEQYF

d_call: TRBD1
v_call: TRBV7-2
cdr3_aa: CASATGTGTWGYTF

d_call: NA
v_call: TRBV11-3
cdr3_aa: CASSSRTESTDTQYF

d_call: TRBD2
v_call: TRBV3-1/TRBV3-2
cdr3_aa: CASSPGTSGGAETQYF

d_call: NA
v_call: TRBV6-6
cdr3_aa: CASSYSRGRSTDTQYF

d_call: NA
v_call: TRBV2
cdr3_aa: CASPPAAGGEGGYTF

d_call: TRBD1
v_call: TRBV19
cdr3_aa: CASSRRQGASNQPQHF

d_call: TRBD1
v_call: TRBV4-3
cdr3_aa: CASSRDRGFGQYF

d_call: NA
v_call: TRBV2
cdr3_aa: CASRGNYGYTF

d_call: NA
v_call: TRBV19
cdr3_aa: CASKEPDRYGYTF

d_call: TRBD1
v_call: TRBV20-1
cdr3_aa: CSASPGQALTDTQYF

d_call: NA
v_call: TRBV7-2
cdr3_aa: CASSYPVGEKLFF

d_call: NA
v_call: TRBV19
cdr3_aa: CASSTARGQPQHF

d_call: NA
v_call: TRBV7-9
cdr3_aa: CASSSSIIPAGASDTQYF

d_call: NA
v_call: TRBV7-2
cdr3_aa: CASSLVGAAGNTIYF

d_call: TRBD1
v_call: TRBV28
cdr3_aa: CASHDTLGQGLGGYTF

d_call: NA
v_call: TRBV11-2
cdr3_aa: CASSLIRGQGETQYF

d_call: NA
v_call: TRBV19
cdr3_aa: CASSMAGRYSYNEQFF

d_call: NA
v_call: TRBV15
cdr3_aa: CATGGTQGVSPLHF

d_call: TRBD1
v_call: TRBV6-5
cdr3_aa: CASTFGQVQETQYF

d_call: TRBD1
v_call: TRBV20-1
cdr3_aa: CSASTTQGLGNTIYF

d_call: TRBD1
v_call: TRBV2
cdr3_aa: CASKGDRTRGTQYF

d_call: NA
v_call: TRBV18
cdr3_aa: CASSPTAGRAKNIQYF

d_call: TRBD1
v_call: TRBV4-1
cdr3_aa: CASSPMDRGNSPLHF

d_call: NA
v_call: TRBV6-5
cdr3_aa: CASRRSMSSYNEQFF

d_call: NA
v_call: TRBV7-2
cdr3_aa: CASSLVPGKTTYEQYF

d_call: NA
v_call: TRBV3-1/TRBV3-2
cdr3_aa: CASSQDAGSNQPQHF

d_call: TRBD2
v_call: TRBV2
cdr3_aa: CASSAGGVETQYF

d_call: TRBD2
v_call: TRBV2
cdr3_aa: CASRRGGALNEQFF

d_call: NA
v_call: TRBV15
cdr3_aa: CATSLYRAGNTIYF

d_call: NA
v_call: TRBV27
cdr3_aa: CASSLGGALNTEAFF

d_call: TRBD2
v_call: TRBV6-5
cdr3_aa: CASRIRGGQETQYF

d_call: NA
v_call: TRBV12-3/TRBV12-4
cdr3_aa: CASSLGPTGELFF

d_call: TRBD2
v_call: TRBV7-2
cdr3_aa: CASSHRGAGGFTDTQYF

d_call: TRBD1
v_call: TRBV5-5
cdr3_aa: CASSLEQGANYGYTF

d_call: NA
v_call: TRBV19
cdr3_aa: CASSIDNPAGGYEQYF

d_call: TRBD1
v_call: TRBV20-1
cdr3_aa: CSASVGGTSSYNEQFF